This passage covers 30 T cell receptor beta chains from one sample sequenced in a study of blood T cells in healthy people across ages. Alongside a J-beta primer mix, a sample-barcoded 5' primer served in a second PCR lasting 7 to 11 cycles. TCRdb used MiXCR to reprocess the 5' RACE reads, holding one entry per CDR3 protein. Seen here are approximately 1,100,000 distinct CDR3 sequences, over 35% observed once, and the top ten hold approximately 20%. The sequencing input was blood. Every receptor here comes from a woman in her sixties or seventies in good health.

The CDR3 nucleotides read TGCAGTGCTAGAGATCGGGAAGGCGAGGCCTATGGCTACACCTTC. Protein product: CSARDREGEAYGYTF. The genes are TRBV20-1 and TRBJ1-2; D is undetermined. The V and J ends lost 0 bases and 4 bases respectively, with 15 bases between them. Germline values: CDR1 DFQATT, CDR2 SNEGSKA (reference sequence). CDR3 length equals 15 residues.

This clonotype was picked up a small number of times. In DNA, the CDR3 is TGCGCCAGCAGCGGTACGACAGGGCTGCTGTACGAGCAGTACTTC. This gives the protein CASSGTTGLLYEQYF. The genes are TRBV5-1 and TRBJ2-4, with TRBD1 matching 7 bases. The DNA matches TRBJ2-7 better at its end, which makes the J call doubtful. Germline CDR1 reads SGHRS; CDR2 reads YFSETQ. The CDR3 loop spans 15 amino acids.

V and J are TRBV20-1 and TRBJ2-3; 9 nucleotides match TRBD2. Germline V gene sequence: CDR1 DFQATT, CDR2 SNEGSKA (reference sequence). CDR3 size: 15 residues. Germline trimming cut 0 bases from V and 5 bases from J; bases unmatched to any gene: 6. The chain's CDR3 is CSARDVSGSVDTQYF. The CDR3 nucleotides read TGCAGTGCTAGAGATGTTAGCGGGAGCGTAGATACGCAGTATTTT.

The V and J genes are TRBV6-5 and TRBJ1-6; D is possibly TRBD1 (5 bases). The CDR3 is 13 residues long. V was trimmed by 6 bases and J by 15 bases, leaving 18 bases between them. Germline CDR1 and CDR2: MNHEY and SVGAGI. CDR3 sequence (DNA): TGTGCCAGCAGATCTCCGGGGCCCAATAACCTCCACTTT. Protein: CASRSPGPNNLHF.

This chain uses TRBV7-6 with TRBJ2-5; D might be TRBD1 (6 bases). The germline V gene encodes CDR1 SGHVS and CDR2 FNYEAQ. This CDR3 is built from 17 residues. Deletions cut 3 bases from V and 5 bases from J, with 22 bases between. CDR3 amino acids: CASSFPGPGTKGETQYF. The CDR3, as DNA: TGTGCCAGCAGCTTCCCCGGCCCAGGGACAAAAGGGGAGACCCAGTACTTC.

This rearrangement joins TRBV3-1 to TRBJ2-1, with no clear D. Germline lookup yields CDR1 LGHDT and CDR2 YNNKEL (reference sequence). The CDR3 has 14 amino acids. Trimming removed 5 bases from V and 6 bases from J, with 14 bases in between. In DNA, the CDR3 is TGTGCCAGCAGCGCAAGGTCCCTCGCCAATGAGCAGTTCTTC. It specifies CASSARSLANEQFF.

The chain uses TRBV6-6 and TRBJ1-5; 7 bases map to TRBD1. Germline V lookup: CDR1 MNHNY, CDR2 SVGAGI (reference sequence). The trim removed 7 bases at V and 6 bases at J, leaving 6 bases unmatched. The CDR3 sequence is 13 residues long. DNA for the CDR3: TGTGCCAGCACCCCACAGGGGCGTCAGCCCCAGCATTTT. The encoded protein is CASTPQGRQPQHF.

The chain recombines TRBV20-1 with TRBJ2-1, with 14 bases aligning to TRBD2. V was pared by 4 bases and J by 10 bases, with 6 bases of the junction left unmatched. This CDR3 is 14 amino acids long. The germline V gene has CDR1 DFQATT and CDR2 SNEGSKA (reference sequence). The CDR3 region has the DNA TGCAGTGCTACAGGGACTAGCGGGAGAGACGAGCAGTTCTTC. Amino acids: CSATGTSGRDEQFF.

The chain combines TRBV20-1 with TRBJ2-1; 9 bases fit TRBD2. V gave up 0 bases and J gave up 8 bases; unmatched junction bases: 8. This CDR3 has 15 amino acids. The germline gives CDR1 DFQATT, CDR2 SNEGSKA (reference sequence). In DNA, the CDR3 is TGCAGTGCTAGAGATCTGAGCAGACTAGCGGATGAGCAGTTCTTC. It codes for CSARDLSRLADEQFF.

This clonotype was picked up a small number of times. The V and J genes are TRBV12-3 or TRBV12-4 and TRBJ2-4; 14 bases line up with TRBD2. Trimming at V came to 3 bases and at J to 2 bases, leaving 6 bases not matched to a gene. The CDR3 has 18 residues. CDR3 loop: CASSLTSGRAGSKNIQYF. CDR3 bases: TGTGCCAGCAGTTTGACTAGCGGGAGGGCCGGATCCAAAAACATTCAGTACTTC.

A remark on this clonotype: A read error is likely, as this CDR3 ends without the conserved phenylalanine or tryptophan. V usage is TRBV6-1 and J usage is TRBJ2-5, with TRBD1 matching 7 bases. V lost 4 bases to trimming and J lost 5 bases; unmatched junction nucleotides: 10. CDR1 and CDR2 (germline): MNHNS, SASEGT. The CDR3 extends over 15 amino acids. CDR3 protein: CASSAGTVPGETQYL. CDR3 DNA sequence: TGTGCCAGCAGTGCCGGGACAGTTCCAGGGGAGACCCAGTACTTG.

This clonotype was recorded a few times. The V call is TRBV4-2, the J call TRBJ2-3; D unclear. CDR3 length: 13 amino acids. From germline, CDR1 is LGHNA and CDR2 YNFKEQ. Trimming stripped 0 bases from V and 5 bases from J, with 6 bases between. CDR3 bases: TGTGCCAGCAGCCAAGATAGGCAAGATACGCAGTATTTT. It specifies CASSQDRQDTQYF.

This clonotype was seen many times. The rearrangement joins TRBV5-1 to TRBJ1-2, with D possibly being TRBD1 (5 bases). The V end lost 4 bases, the J end lost 8 bases, and 18 bases lay between the germline ends. CDR1 is SGHRS, CDR2 YFSETQ, per germline. CDR3 length equals 14 residues. CDR3 in DNA: TGCGCCAGCAGCCAAACCGGGGCCCAATCGGGCTACACCTTC. Residues: CASSQTGAQSGYTF.

This chain joins TRBV5-1 and TRBJ2-7; 7 bases fit TRBD2. The end of the DNA fits TRBJ2-5 better, so the J call may be wrong. The CDR3 loop spans 16 amino acids. Germline V CDR1 and CDR2: SGHRS, YFSETQ. The CDR3 region is CASSFSPQGGVETQYF. CDR3 nucleotides: TGCGCCAGCAGCTTCTCGCCCCAGGGAGGGGTTGAGACCCAGTACTTC.

J is TRBJ2-4 and V is TRBV6-1; D is possibly TRBD1 or TRBD2 (6 bases each). Germline V gene data show CDR1 as MNHNS and CDR2 as SASEGT. This CDR3 has 17 amino acids. V shed 3 bases and J shed 13 bases, with 28 bases lying between them. The CDR3 DNA follows: TGTGCCAGCAGTGAGGGCCTTAGGGGGGCTCGCCTTCCTGAGCAGTACTTC. Translating gives CASSEGLRGARLPEQYF.

CDR3 nucleotides: TGTGCCTGGCAACCACAGGGGGTCCATACTGGGGATGAGCAGTTCTTC. It codes for CAWQPQGVHTGDEQFF. J is TRBJ2-1 and V is TRBV30; 8 nucleotides match TRBD1. The CDR3 sequence is 16 residues long. The V segment lost 5 bases and the J segment 8 bases; nucleotides outside the gene matches: 17. Germline values: CDR1 GTSNPN, CDR2 SVGIG (reference sequence).

The rearrangement links TRBV5-1 to TRBJ2-7; TRBD1 agrees at 10 bases. The CDR3 totals 14 residues. Germline assignment: CDR1 SGHRS and CDR2 YFSETQ. V dropped 2 bases and J dropped 5; count of bases not matched to a gene: 4. CDR3 in DNA: TGCGCCAGCAGCTTAAGCGGGACAGGGGACGAGCAGTACTTC. As protein: CASSLSGTGDEQYF.

A remark on this clonotype: One end of the junction is discordant with germline, which a read error may explain. V usage is TRBV6-1 and J usage is TRBJ2-4; D possibly corresponds to TRBD2 (6 bases). This CDR3 comprises 14 residues. Germline V lookup: CDR1 MNHNS, CDR2 SASEGT. The CDR3 bases are TGTGCCTGCAGTGAACGGAGAACAACGGGGGAGCAGTACTTC. Amino acid sequence: CACSERRTTGEQYF.

On this clonotype: The junction shows a germline mismatch at one end, possibly a read error. The rearrangement joins TRBV7-9 to TRBJ2-7; tentatively, D is TRBD1 (6 bases). This CDR3 is 15 amino acids long. Germline V gene sequence: CDR1 SEHNR, CDR2 FQNEAQ (reference sequence). The CDR3 DNA sequence: TGTGCCAGCAACTACCCCAGGGGAACCTCCTCCGAGCAGTACTTC. It encodes CASNYPRGTSSEQYF.

Comment on this clonotype: A junction boundary mismatches the germline segment, possibly from a read error. The chain recombines TRBV5-1 with TRBJ1-5, with no clear D. This CDR3 contains 13 residues. Germline CDR1 reads SGHRS; CDR2 reads YFSETQ. CDR3 nucleotide sequence: TGCGCCAGCAGCTTGGCCGAGAATCGGCCCCAGCATTTT. This gives the protein CASSLAENRPQHF.

This rearrangement joins TRBV9 to TRBJ2-1, with 7 bases matching TRBD2. Germline V gene data show CDR1 as SGDLS and CDR2 as YYNGEE. The CDR3 has 15 amino acids. The ends lost 0 bases at V and 4 bases at J; junction bases unmatched: 4. The CDR3 sequence: CASSVEGLPYNEQFF. Written as DNA, the CDR3 is TGTGCCAGCAGCGTAGAGGGACTACCTTACAATGAGCAGTTCTTC.

V is TRBV6-6 and J is TRBJ1-2; D might be TRBD1 (5 bases). Per germline, CDR1 MNHNY and CDR2 SVGAGI (reference sequence). V lost 6 bases and J 7 bases, leaving 18 bases between the germline ends. The CDR3 is made up of 14 amino acids. The CDR3, as DNA: TGTGCCAGCAGCCGTACAGGTTCTCAGGCTGGCTACACCTTC. Its protein product is CASSRTGSQAGYTF.

This clonotype was seen a handful of times. The chain joins TRBV5-1 to TRBJ2-1; 9 nucleotides match TRBD2. The CDR3 totals 18 residues. Looked up from germline, CDR1 is SGHRS and CDR2 is YFSETQ. V was clipped by 0 bases and J by 1 base; unmatched bases: 8. DNA of the CDR3: TGCGCCAGCAGCTTGGCCATACTAGCGGGCAATTCCTACAATGAGCAGTTCTTC. It specifies CASSLAILAGNSYNEQFF. Together with reference TRBV5-1 and TRBJ2-1, the CDR3 gives the full variable domain: KAGVTQTPRYLIKTRGQQVTLSCSPISGHRSVSWYQQTPGQGLQFLFEYFSETQRNKGNFPGRFSGRQFSNSRSEMNVSTLELGDSALYLCASSLAILAGNSYNEQFFGPGTRLTVL.

Concerning this clonotype: Lacking the conserved final phenylalanine or tryptophan, this CDR3 likely reflects a read error. J is TRBJ2-7 and V is TRBV25-1; the D gene could be TRBD1 or TRBD2 (7 bases each). CDR3 length: 13 amino acids. Germline V gene sequence: CDR1 MGHDK, CDR2 SYGVNS. Trimming pared 4 bases from V and 6 bases from J, leaving 13 bases between. This CDR3 is CASSVTGRGEQYL. The CDR3 bases are TGTGCCAGCAGTGTGACAGGGAGGGGCGAGCAGTACTTA.

On this clonotype: A junction boundary mismatches the germline segment, possibly from a read error. The chain carries TRBV15 and TRBJ2-4, with TRBD2 matching over 8 bases. CDR3 length equals 16 residues. CDR1 and CDR2 (germline): LNHNV, YYDKDF (reference sequence). The CDR3 DNA sequence: TGTGCCGCCAGCGCCCGGGCTAGCGGGCCAAAAAACATTCAGTACTTC. This encodes CAASARASGPKNIQYF.

This clonotype was recorded a few times. The chain is built from TRBV29-1 and TRBJ2-1; 8 nucleotides align to TRBD2. J lost 5 bases, V lost 1 base, and 13 bases had no gene match. The CDR3 contains 17 residues. Germline loops: CDR1 SQVTM, CDR2 ANQGSEA. In DNA, the CDR3 is TGCAGCGTTGAAGCCGACGGTTCGCGGGAGGTGAACAATGAGCAGTTCTTC. As protein: CSVEADGSREVNNEQFF.

DNA for the CDR3: TGTGCCAGCAGTTTTCGCGGTGCCGGGGAGGTCTACAATGAGCAGTTCTTC. This gives the protein CASSFRGAGEVYNEQFF. The chain couples TRBV12-3 or TRBV12-4 to TRBJ2-1; maybe TRBD2 (6 bases). The V end lost 3 bases, the J end lost 3 bases, and 18 bases lay between the germline ends. This CDR3 contains 17 residues.

This clonotype has more than one count but fewer than ten. The CDR3 DNA reads as TGTGCCACCAGCATAACGGGACAGAAGGCGGCTGGCTACACCTTC. As protein: CATSITGQKAAGYTF. The V gene is TRBV24-1, the J gene TRBJ1-2; 7 nucleotides agree with TRBD1. Unmatched junction bases numbered 14, after V lost 7 bases and J lost 7 bases. Germline V gene lookup returns CDR1 KGHDR and CDR2 SFDVKD. This CDR3 has 15 amino acids.

The V and J genes are TRBV29-1 and TRBJ1-2; TRBD1 might be the D (6 bases). In germline, CDR1 is SQVTM, CDR2 ANQGSEA. V was trimmed by 8 bases and J by 2 bases, leaving 18 bases between them. This CDR3 is 14 amino acids long. The CDR3 DNA is TGCAGCACCACGGGGGCGAAGGAGAACTATGGCTACACCTTC. Translating it yields CSTTGAKENYGYTF.

As regards this clonotype: One junction end disagrees with the germline gene, perhaps due to a read error. The V and J genes are TRBV12-3 or TRBV12-4 and TRBJ2-5; TRBD2 matches 12 bases. The better agreement between TRBJ2-7 and the DNA end casts doubt on the J call. The CDR3 spans 21 residues. CDR3 nucleotide sequence: TGTACCAGCAGTTTAAAACCCAAAGTGGCTAGCGGGAGGGCATCCAACTACGAGCAGTACTTC. Translated: CTSSLKPKVASGRASNYEQYF.